This T cell receptor beta chain was identified in a study of Ad26.COV2.S vaccination and SARS-CoV-2 variants. Details on this clone: Antigen unknown.

TCRdb keeps only in-frame clones here, not all; method: immunoSEQ multiplex PCR. The sample has about 470,000 clones; 90% are singletons. V lost 4 bases and J lost 2; bases outside the gene matches: 13. This CDR3 has 19 residues. CDR1 and CDR2 from the germline V gene are SGHKS and YYEKEE (reference sequence). The treatment here: over 15 received Ad26.COV2.S at low or high dose, single or two shots; about 5 received placebo; per-sample allocation not given. Sampling was done on day 63 after the first vaccine or placebo injection. Study-level points and caveats: Non-spike TCR breadth showed similarity between vaccine and placebo recipients.

The chain combines TRBV5-5 with TRBJ2-7, with 15 bases lining up with TRBD2. The sequence was obtained from a person aged 18-60 years who received the Ad26.COV2.S COVID-19 vaccine or a placebo. This sample comprised peripheral blood, obtained in a trial of Ad26.COV2.S vaccine versus placebo. CDR3 bases: TGTGCCAGCAGCGCCGCGGGACTAGCGGGAGGAATTGGGACCTACGAGCAGTACTTC. Residues: CASSAAGLAGGIGTYEQYF.